This T cell receptor (beta chain) was identified during a study of beta chain features in type 1 diabetes. Germline loops: CDR1 KGHSH, CDR2 LQKENI. Deletions cut 1 base from V and 2 bases from J, with 5 bases between. The CDR3 runs 13 residues. This clone turned up a few times. The study reverse transcribed the entire isolated RNA, so it sequenced expressed TCRB transcripts. Libraries were prepared by immunoSEQ multiplex PCR; TCRdb keeps only in-frame clonotypes and omits some of them. The sample carries under 250,000 clones, 13% to 15% recorded once. Specimen: naive CD4+ T cells from blood. The chain links TRBV18 to TRBJ1-1; the D is unclear. This clonotype was sampled from a woman aged 40 to 49 in good health. DNA of the CDR3: TGTGCCAGCTCACCACAGCGAAACACTGAAGCTTTCTTT. It yields the protein CASSPQRNTEAFF.